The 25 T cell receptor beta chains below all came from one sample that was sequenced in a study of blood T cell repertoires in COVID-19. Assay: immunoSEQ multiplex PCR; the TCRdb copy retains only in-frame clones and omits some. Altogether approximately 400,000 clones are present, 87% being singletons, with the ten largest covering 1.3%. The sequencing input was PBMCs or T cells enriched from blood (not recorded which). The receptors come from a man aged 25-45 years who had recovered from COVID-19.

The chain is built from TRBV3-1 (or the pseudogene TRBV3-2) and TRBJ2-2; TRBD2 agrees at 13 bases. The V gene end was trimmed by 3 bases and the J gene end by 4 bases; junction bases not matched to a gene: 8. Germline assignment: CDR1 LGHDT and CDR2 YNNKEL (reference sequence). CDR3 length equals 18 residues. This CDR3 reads CASSQATLAGGPTGELFF. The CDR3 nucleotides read TGTGCCAGCAGCCAGGCGACACTAGCGGGGGGGCCCACCGGGGAGCTGTTTTTT.

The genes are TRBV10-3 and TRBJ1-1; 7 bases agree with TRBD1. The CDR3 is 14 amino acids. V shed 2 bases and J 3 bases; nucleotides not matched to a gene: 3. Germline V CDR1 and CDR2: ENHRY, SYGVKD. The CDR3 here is CAISEGDSHTEAFF. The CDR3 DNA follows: TGTGCCATCAGTGAGGGGGACAGCCACACTGAAGCTTTCTTT.

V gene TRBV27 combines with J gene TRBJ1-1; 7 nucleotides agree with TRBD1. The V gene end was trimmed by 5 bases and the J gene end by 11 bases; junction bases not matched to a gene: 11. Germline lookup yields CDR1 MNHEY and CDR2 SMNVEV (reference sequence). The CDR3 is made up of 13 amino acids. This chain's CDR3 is CASSRGQGGKAFF. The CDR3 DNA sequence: TGTGCCAGCAGTAGGGGGCAGGGGGGCAAGGCTTTCTTT.

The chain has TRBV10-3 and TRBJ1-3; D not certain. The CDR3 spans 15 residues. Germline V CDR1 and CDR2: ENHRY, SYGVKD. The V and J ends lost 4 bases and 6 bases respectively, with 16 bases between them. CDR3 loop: CAISVDPGSENTIYF. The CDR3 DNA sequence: TGTGCCATCAGTGTCGACCCGGGGAGCGAAAACACCATATATTTT.

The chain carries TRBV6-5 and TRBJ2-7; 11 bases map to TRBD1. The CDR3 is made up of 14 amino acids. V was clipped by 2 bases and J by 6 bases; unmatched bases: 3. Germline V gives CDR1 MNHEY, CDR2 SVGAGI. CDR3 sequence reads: CASSYGQGAAEQYF. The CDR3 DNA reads TGTGCCAGCAGTTACGGACAGGGGGCGGCCGAGCAGTACTTC.

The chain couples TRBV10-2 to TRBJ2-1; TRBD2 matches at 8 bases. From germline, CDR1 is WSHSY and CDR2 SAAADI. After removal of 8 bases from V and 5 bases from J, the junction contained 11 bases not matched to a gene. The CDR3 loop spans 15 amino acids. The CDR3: CASSNPGGPNNEQFF. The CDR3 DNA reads TGCGCCAGCTCAAACCCGGGGGGGCCGAACAATGAGCAGTTCTTC.

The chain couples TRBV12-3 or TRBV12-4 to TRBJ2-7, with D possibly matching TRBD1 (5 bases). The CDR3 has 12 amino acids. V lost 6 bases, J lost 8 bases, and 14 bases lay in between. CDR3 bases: TGTGCCAGCAGCCCTGGTCAGGGAAAGCAGTACTTC. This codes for CASSPGQGKQYF.

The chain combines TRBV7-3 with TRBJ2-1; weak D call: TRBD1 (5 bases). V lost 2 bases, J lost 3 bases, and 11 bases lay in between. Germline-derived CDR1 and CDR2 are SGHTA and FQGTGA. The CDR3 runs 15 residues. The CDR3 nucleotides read TGTGCCAGCAGCTTACAGGGATCCTACTACAATGAGCAGTTCTTC. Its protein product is CASSLQGSYYNEQFF.

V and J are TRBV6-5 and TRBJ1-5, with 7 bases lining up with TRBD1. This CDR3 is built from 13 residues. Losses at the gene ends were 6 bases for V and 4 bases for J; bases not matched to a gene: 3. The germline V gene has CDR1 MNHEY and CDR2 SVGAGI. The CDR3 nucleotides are TGTGCCAGCAGGGAGACAGGGAATCAGCCCCAGCATTTT. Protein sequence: CASRETGNQPQHF.

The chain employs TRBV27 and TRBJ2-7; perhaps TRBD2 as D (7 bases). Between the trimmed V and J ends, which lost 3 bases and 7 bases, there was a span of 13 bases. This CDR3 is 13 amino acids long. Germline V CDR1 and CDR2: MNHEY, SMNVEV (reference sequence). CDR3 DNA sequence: TGTGCCAGCAGTTTCGGCGGGGGCCGGGAGCAGTACTTC. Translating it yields CASSFGGGREQYF.

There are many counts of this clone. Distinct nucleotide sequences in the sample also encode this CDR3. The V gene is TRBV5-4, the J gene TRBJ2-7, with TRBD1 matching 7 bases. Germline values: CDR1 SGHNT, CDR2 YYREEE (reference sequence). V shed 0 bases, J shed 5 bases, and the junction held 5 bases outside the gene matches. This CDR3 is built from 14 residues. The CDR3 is CASSLAGQGDEQYF. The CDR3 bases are TGTGCCAGCAGCTTGGCCGGGCAGGGGGACGAGCAGTACTTC.

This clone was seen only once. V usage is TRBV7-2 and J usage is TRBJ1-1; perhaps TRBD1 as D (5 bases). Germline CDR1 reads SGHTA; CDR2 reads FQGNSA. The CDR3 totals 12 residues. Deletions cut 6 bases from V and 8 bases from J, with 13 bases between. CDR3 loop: CASRSSGWEAFF. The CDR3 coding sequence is TGTGCCAGCAGATCCTCAGGGTGGGAAGCTTTCTTT.

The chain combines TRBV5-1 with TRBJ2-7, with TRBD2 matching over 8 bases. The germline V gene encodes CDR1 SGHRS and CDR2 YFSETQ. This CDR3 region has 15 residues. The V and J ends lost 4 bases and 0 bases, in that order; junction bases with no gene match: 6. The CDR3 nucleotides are TGCGCCAGCAGCGTAGTAGCGGGGAGCTCCTACGAGCAGTACTTC. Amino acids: CASSVVAGSSYEQYF.

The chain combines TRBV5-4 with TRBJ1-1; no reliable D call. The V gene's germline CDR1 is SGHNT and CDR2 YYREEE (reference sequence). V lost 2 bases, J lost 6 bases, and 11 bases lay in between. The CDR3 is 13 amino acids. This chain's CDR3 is CASSFPSVAEAFF. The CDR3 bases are TGTGCCAGCAGCTTTCCCTCGGTGGCTGAAGCTTTCTTT.

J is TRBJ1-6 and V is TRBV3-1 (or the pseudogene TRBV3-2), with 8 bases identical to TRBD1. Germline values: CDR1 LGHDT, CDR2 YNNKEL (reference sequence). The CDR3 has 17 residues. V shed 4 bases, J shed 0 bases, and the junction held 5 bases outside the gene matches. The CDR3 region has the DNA TGTGCCAGCAGCCGCCAAGGACAGGGCTCCTATAATTCACCCCTCCACTTT. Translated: CASSRQGQGSYNSPLHF.

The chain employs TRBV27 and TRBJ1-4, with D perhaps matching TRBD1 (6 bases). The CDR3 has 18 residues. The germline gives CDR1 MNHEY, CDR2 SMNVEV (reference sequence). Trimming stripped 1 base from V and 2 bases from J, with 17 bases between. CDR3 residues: CASSLWYSPRGTNEKLFF. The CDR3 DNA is TGTGCCAGCAGTTTATGGTACAGTCCGAGGGGGACTAATGAAAAACTGTTTTTT.

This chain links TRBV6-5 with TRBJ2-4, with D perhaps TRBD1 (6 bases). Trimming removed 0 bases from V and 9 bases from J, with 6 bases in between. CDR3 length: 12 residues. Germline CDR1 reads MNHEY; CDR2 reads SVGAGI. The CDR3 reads CASSYSGGIQYF. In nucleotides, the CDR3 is TGTGCCAGCAGTTACTCAGGGGGCATTCAGTACTTC.

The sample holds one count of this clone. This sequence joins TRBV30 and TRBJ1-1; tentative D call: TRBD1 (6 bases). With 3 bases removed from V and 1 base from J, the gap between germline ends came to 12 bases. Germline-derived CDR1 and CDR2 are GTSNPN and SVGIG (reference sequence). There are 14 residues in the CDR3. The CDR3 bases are TGTGCCTGGAGCCGTCCAGGGGCGAACACTGAAGCTTTCTTT. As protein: CAWSRPGANTEAFF.

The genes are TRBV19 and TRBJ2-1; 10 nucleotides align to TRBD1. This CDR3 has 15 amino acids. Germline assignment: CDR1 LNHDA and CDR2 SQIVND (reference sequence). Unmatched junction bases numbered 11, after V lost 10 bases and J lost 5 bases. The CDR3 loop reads CATRDRGRVDNEQFF. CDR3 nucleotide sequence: TGTGCCACCCGGGACAGGGGCCGTGTGGACAATGAGCAGTTCTTC.

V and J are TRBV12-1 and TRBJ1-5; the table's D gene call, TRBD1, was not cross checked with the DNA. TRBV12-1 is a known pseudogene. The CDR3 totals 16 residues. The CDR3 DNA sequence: TGTGCCAGCAGCTTTGGGGGGACAGGGGATGGTCAGCCCCAGCATTTT. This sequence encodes CASSFGGTGDGQPQHF.

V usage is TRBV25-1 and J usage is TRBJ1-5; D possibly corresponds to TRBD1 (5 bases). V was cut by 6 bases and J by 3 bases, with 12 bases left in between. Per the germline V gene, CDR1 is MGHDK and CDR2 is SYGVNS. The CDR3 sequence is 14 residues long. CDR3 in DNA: TGTGCCAGCAGCGATGGGGGGAACAATCAGCCCCAGCATTTT. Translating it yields CASSDGGNNQPQHF.

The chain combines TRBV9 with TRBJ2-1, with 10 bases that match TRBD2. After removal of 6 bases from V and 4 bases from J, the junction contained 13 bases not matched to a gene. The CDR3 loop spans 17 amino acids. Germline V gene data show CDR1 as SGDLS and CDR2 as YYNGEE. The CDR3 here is CASNREIVAGGYNEQFF. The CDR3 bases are TGTGCCAGCAACCGAGAGATCGTAGCGGGGGGTTACAATGAGCAGTTCTTC.

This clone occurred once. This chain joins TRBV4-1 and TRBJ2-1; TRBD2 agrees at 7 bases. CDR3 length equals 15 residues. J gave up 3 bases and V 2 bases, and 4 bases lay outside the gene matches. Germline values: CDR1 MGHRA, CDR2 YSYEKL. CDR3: CASSQPGGGYNEQFF. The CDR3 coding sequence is TGCGCCAGCAGCCAACCCGGCGGGGGCTACAATGAGCAGTTCTTC.

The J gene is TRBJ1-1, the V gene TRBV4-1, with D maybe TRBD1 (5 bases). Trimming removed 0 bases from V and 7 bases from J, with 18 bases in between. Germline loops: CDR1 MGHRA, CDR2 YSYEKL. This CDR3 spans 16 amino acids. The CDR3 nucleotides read TGCGCCAGCAGCCAAGAGAGGAGGGGCCCGAGATTTGAAGCTTTCTTT. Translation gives CASSQERRGPRFEAFF.

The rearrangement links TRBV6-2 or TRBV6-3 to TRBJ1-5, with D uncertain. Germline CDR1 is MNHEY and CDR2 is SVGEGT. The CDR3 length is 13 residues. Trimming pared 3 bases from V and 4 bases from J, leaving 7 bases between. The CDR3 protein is CASSYTRNQPQHF. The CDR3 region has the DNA TGTGCCAGCAGTTATACCAGAAATCAGCCCCAGCATTTT.